The 8 T cell receptor beta chains presented below share a single source sample, sequenced in a study of T cell changes during pregnancy in multiple sclerosis. Using immunoSEQ multiplex PCR, the repertoire was profiled, and TCRdb retains in-frame clones only, with some absent. The table shows about 60,000 clones, with roughly 93% occurring only once. Source: peripheral blood, taken after pregnancy. These receptors all stem from a female donor with multiple sclerosis, enrolled in a pregnancy study.

The chain employs TRBV5-1 and TRBJ1-4; 8 bases line up with TRBD1. The CDR3 has 16 residues. The V segment lost 0 bases and the J segment 2 bases; nucleotides outside the gene matches: 3. Germline V lookup: CDR1 SGHRS, CDR2 YFSETQ. CDR3 in DNA: TGCGCCAGCAGCTTGGACAACAGGGGGACTAATGAAAAACTGTTTTTT. It encodes CASSLDNRGTNEKLFF. Combining the CDR3 with reference TRBV5-1 and TRBJ1-4 gives the whole variable domain KAGVTQTPRYLIKTRGQQVTLSCSPISGHRSVSWYQQTPGQGLQFLFEYFSETQRNKGNFPGRFSGRQFSNSRSEMNVSTLELGDSALYLCASSLDNRGTNEKLFFGSGTQLSVL.

This clone was recorded only once. V and J are TRBV4-3 and TRBJ2-7, with a weak D call TRBD1 (6 bases). The germline V and J ends were trimmed by 1 base and 2 bases, with 9 bases remaining between them. Germline V gives CDR1 LGHNA, CDR2 YSLEER. The CDR3 runs to 14 residues. CDR3 DNA: TGCGCCAGCAGCCAAGGGGGGCGGACCTACGAGCAGTACTTC. This encodes CASSQGGRTYEQYF.

The V gene is TRBV11-2, the J gene TRBJ2-2; D possibly corresponds to TRBD1 (5 bases). The V and J ends lost 4 bases and 4 bases respectively, with 10 bases between them. The V gene's germline CDR1 is SGHAT and CDR2 FQNNGV. The CDR3 is 14 residues long. In nucleotides, the CDR3 is TGTGCCAGCAGCTCGATTAGGGGCACCGGGGAGCTGTTTTTT. Protein product: CASSSIRGTGELFF.

This clone was detected only once. In DNA form, the CDR3 reads TGTGCCAGTAGTATTTCGTCGGGGAAGCAGTACTTC. The encoded protein is CASSISSGKQYF. The rearrangement uses TRBV19 and TRBJ2-7; weak D call: TRBD2 (5 bases). Germline CDR1 and CDR2: LNHDA and SQIVND (reference sequence). This CDR3 has 12 residues. V was clipped by 3 bases and J by 8 bases, with 11 bases between them.

The chain carries TRBV2 and TRBJ1-4, with 8 positions matching TRBD1. J was trimmed by 6 bases and V by 6 bases; bases with no gene match: 3. CDR3 length equals 13 residues. Germline assignment: CDR1 SNHLY and CDR2 FYNNEI. The DNA for the CDR3 is TGTGCCAGCAGAGGGACAGGAGATGAAAAACTGTTTTTT. As protein: CASRGTGDEKLFF.

V usage is TRBV9 and J usage is TRBJ1-2; 7 bases fit TRBD1. V was clipped by 0 bases and J by 7 bases; unmatched bases: 9. The CDR3 is made up of 15 amino acids. Germline lookup yields CDR1 SGDLS and CDR2 YYNGEE. The CDR3 DNA sequence: TGTGCCAGCAGCGTAGGGGACAGAACTGTTCTTGGCTACACCTTC. Translating gives CASSVGDRTVLGYTF. Complete variable domain (other parts from reference TRBV9 and TRBJ1-2): DSGVTQTPKHLITATGQRVTLRCSPRSGDLSVYWYQQSLDQGLQFLIQYYNGEERAKGNILERFSAQQFPDLHSELNLSSLELGDSALYFCASSVGDRTVLGYTFGSGTRLTVV.

The chain couples TRBV6-5 to TRBJ2-1, with a weak D call TRBD2 (7 bases). From germline, CDR1 is MNHEY and CDR2 SVGAGI. This CDR3 is 13 amino acids long. The V and J ends lost 2 bases and 8 bases respectively, with 10 bases between them. The CDR3 protein is CASSYGGADEQFF. The CDR3 region has the DNA TGTGCCAGCAGTTACGGGGGGGCAGATGAGCAGTTCTTC.

The chain combines TRBV27 with TRBJ1-2; 11 nucleotides match TRBD1. Germline V lookup: CDR1 MNHEY, CDR2 SMNVEV (reference sequence). With 10 bases clipped from V and 5 bases from J, the junction kept 6 bases outside the gene matches. This CDR3 comprises 13 residues. CDR3 in DNA: TGTGCCACCCGGGACAGGGGGATGTATGGCTACACCTTC. This codes for CATRDRGMYGYTF.